The following is a TCR beta chain sequence with its context. These data belong to a study of blood T cell repertoires in COVID-19. Looking at the study overall: The United States, Italy and Spain supplied acute and convalescent COVID-19 samples.

Using immunoSEQ multiplex PCR, the repertoire was profiled, and TCRdb retains in-frame clones only, with some absent. The table lists 300,000 to 400,000 clones, around four fifths of them singletons. Trimming pared 4 bases from V and 12 bases from J, leaving 16 bases between. The length of the CDR3 is 12 residues. The germline V gene has CDR1 SGHRS and CDR2 YFSETQ. This rearrangement joins TRBV5-1 to TRBJ1-2; D is possibly TRBD1 (6 bases). The origin of this receptor is a man in his thirties or forties with active or convalescent COVID-19. Sample: peripheral blood. The CDR3 sequence: CASSEPGQFHTF. The CDR3 bases are TGCGCCAGCAGCGAACCGGGACAATTCCACACCTTC.